This record concerns one T cell receptor (beta chain) sequence. Its antigen target is currently unknown. No base quality information exists; no much larger clone differs at one position. What this sample's time point label stands for: progressive disease on ibrutinib. For TCR beta library preparation, about 1.8 micrograms of genomic DNA were isolated from cryopreserved PBMCs. High-throughput TCR beta sequencing was performed on longitudinal blood samples from CLL patients receiving ibrutinib monotherapy. The patients took part in an open-label, single-center phase 2 trial of ibrutinib monotherapy. On a MiSeq, deep resolution sequencing aimed for a depth between 1 in 1 million and 1 in 200,000 T cells, with each clonotype covered 10x on average. The immunoSEQ hsTCRB Kit was used to generate the TCR beta libraries. On the authors' methods: Data were analyzed with ImmunoSEQ Data Assistant and ImmunoSEQ Analyzer, with V, D and J genes assigned per IMGT definitions. Clonality was computed as one minus normalized Shannon entropy of productive rearrangement frequencies, ranging from 0 to 1. Public clonotype analysis was restricted to overrepresented clonotypes comprising at least 0.05% of each patient's repertoire. Some twelve age-matched healthy donor repertoires from immuneACCESS were used as controls for clonality. Imported from immuneACCESS, the table was reduced by TCRdb to in-frame sequences with V and J called. These copies leave out some clones; in studies compared against another copy, an unresolved V gene accounts for under half, and the cause of the remainder is not known. V and J calls and clone size follow that table, whereas D and trimming were derived from the DNA. The sample table holds around 160,000 clones, of which nearly 90% were seen once. Roughly 3% of the sample is in the top ten clones.

The CDR3 spans 14 residues, from the cysteine through the phenylalanine. Left in the record is the CDR3 DNA by itself, 42 bases read in frame from the first base. For CDR1 and CDR2, the germline V gene lists SGHVS and FQNEAQ. V is pared back by 5 bases and J by 2 bases, with 10 bases lying between the germline termini. This record belongs to a study of cytotoxic CD8 clonotypes in ibrutinib-treated CLL (dated by TCRdb to the early 2020s). For context, the study as a whole: In this cohort, some 14 patients were treatment-naive and about a dozen were relapsed/refractory, while about 17 had unmutated IGHV. Partial responses were observed in approximately 24 patients and complete responses in 2; after a median follow-up of 68 months, remission was maintained in 15 or so patients and progression was observed in some 12. Response samples were obtained after a median of around eleven months of treatment, with a range of about 6 to 36 months. An average of 255,043 productive templates and tens of thousands of productive rearrangements was obtained per sample. Longitudinal samples were obtainable from about 30% of the 86 participants in the trial. Cryopreserved peripheral blood mononuclear cells were obtained before treatment, at response, and at either sustained remission or disease progression. Every remission and progressive disease sample was obtained while ibrutinib was still being received by the patients.

Overall study results and their limits: Public clonotypes were rare and either shrank or stayed stable during treatment, and the rise in clonality at ibrutinib response reflected expansion of private clonotypes. Clonality increased at ibrutinib response, stayed stable in sustained remission, and fell back toward baseline at progression. At baseline, clonality was higher than in age-matched healthy donors and showed a strong correlation with circulating CD8+ T-cell counts. Sustained-remission and progressing patients did not have matched sampling times, and lymph node repertoires were not examined.

This TCR came from a human donor with chronic lymphocytic leukemia. The sequence links TRBV7-8 to TRBJ1-5, with the D segment identity uncertain. Sequencing used PBMCs, obtained at disease progression, from a patient treated with ibrutinib. The CDR3 corresponds to CASSINSGNQPQHF. Read as DNA, the sequence is TGTGCCAGCAGCATCAACAGCGGCAATCAGCCCCAGCATTTT.